The rows below give T cell receptor beta chains drawn from one sample of a study of T cells after yellow fever vaccination. TCRdb independently ran MiXCR on the 5' RACE reads; one entry per CDR3 protein. The table has approximately 550,000 distinct CDR3 sequences, roughly 14% seen once. The sample here was PBMCs, taken on the day of the yellow fever booster vaccination. The receptors here all came from a man aged 25-45 years who received the YFV17D yellow fever vaccine. Both conserved end residues are part of each CDR3. D genes are given only for firm matches. Clone sizes are given selectively: once, few, many, or a class where the clone is expanded.

V	D	J	size	CDR3	DNA
TRBV20-1	TRBD1	TRBJ1-5	NA	CSAAQGGQPQHF	TGCAGTGCCGCACAGGGGGGTCAGCCCCAGCATTTT
TRBV12-3/TRBV12-4	TRBD1	TRBJ2-1	NA	CASSKGAISYNEQFF	TGTGCCAGCAGCAAGGGGGCTATCTCCTACAATGAGCAGTTCTTC
TRBV7-3	NA	TRBJ2-1	NA	CASSVQGEVGEQFF	TGTGCCAGCAGCGTCCAAGGGGAGGTCGGTGAGCAGTTCTTC
TRBV25-1	NA	TRBJ2-3	NA	CASSEYMTDTQYF	TGTGCCAGCAGTGAATATATGACAGATACGCAGTATTTT
TRBV5-1	NA	TRBJ2-1	NA	CASSLGQTGLNEQFF	TGCGCCAGCAGCTTGGGACAGACCGGGCTCAATGAGCAGTTCTTC
TRBV20-1	TRBD2	TRBJ2-4	few	CSALSGGGNIQYF	TGCAGTGCCCTAAGCGGGGGAGGGAACATTCAGTACTTC
TRBV24-1	TRBD2	TRBJ2-1	many	CATSDASGRDIAYNEQFF	TGTGCCACCAGTGACGCTAGCGGGAGGGATATCGCCTACAATGAGCAGTTCTTC
TRBV12-3/TRBV12-4	TRBD1	TRBJ2-7	few	CASSLMTGGSYEQYF	TGTGCCAGCAGTTTAATGACAGGGGGGTCCTACGAGCAGTACTTC
TRBV5-1	NA	TRBJ2-2	many	CASRSGTANTGELFF	TGCGCCAGCAGATCCGGGACGGCGAACACCGGGGAGCTGTTTTTT
TRBV10-2	TRBD1	TRBJ2-7	NA	CASRPGQGTYEQYF	TGCGCCAGCAGACCGGGACAGGGGACCTACGAGCAGTACTTC
TRBV20-1	TRBD2	TRBJ2-3	many	CSARGTSGSPDTQYF	TGCAGTGCACGGGGGACTAGCGGGAGCCCAGATACGCAGTATTTT
TRBV4-2	NA	TRBJ2-5	many	CASSQDGGRSLTYQETQYF	TGTGCCAGCAGCCAAGATGGCGGACGGAGTCTGACATACCAAGAGACCCAGTACTTC
TRBV25-1	NA	TRBJ2-3	many	CASSGRFNTDTQYF	TGTGCCAGCAGTGGGCGGTTCAACACAGATACGCAGTATTTT
TRBV14	NA	TRBJ2-1	few	CASSQEVSSSEFF	TGTGCCAGCAGCCAAGAAGTGTCCTCGTCAGAGTTCTTC
TRBV12-3/TRBV12-4	NA	TRBJ1-2	few	CASRPGGVDYGYTF	TGTGCCAGCAGGCCCGGGGGGGTCGACTATGGCTACACCTTC
TRBV5-5	NA	TRBJ2-7	NA	CASSLGAGTTYEQYF	TGTGCCAGCAGCTTGGGGGCGGGAACTACCTACGAGCAGTACTTC
TRBV30	NA	TRBJ2-6	few	CAWSEWQTYSGANVLTF	TGTGCCTGGAGTGAGTGGCAGACATACTCTGGGGCCAACGTCCTGACTTTC
TRBV20-1	TRBD1	TRBJ2-7	NA	CSAVGTGLSYEQYF	TGCAGTGCTGTCGGGACAGGCCTTTCCTACGAGCAGTACTTC
TRBV6-1	TRBD1	TRBJ2-2	NA	CASRPTGGNGELFF	TGTGCCAGCAGACCCACAGGGGGTAACGGGGAGCTGTTTTTT
TRBV27	NA	TRBJ2-3	few	CASSSTGRGPSDTQYF	TGTGCCAGCAGTTCGACGGGGCGCGGTCCCTCGGATACGCAGTATTTT
TRBV7-8	NA	TRBJ1-4	few	CASSPRQRSEKLFF	TGTGCCAGCAGCCCCCGACAGAGAAGTGAAAAACTGTTTTTT
TRBV3-1	NA	TRBJ2-3	few	CASSPGTQTDTQYF	TGTGCCAGCAGCCCCGGAACCCAGACAGATACGCAGTATTTT
TRBV25-1	NA	TRBJ2-5	NA	CASSEMGIQETQYF	TGTGCCAGCAGTGAAATGGGGATCCAAGAGACCCAGTACTTC
TRBV10-3	NA	TRBJ2-5	few	CAISEEVRGGKTQYF	TGTGCCATCAGTGAGGAGGTCCGGGGTGGAAAGACCCAGTACTTC
TRBV29-1	TRBD2	TRBJ2-1	NA	CSVDPSGSLFF	TGCAGCGTTGACCCTAGCGGGAGCCTGTTCTTC
TRBV6-2/TRBV6-3	NA	TRBJ2-4	few	CASTWDSLKNIQYF	TGTGCCAGCACCTGGGACTCCCTCAAAAACATTCAGTACTTC
TRBV18	TRBD1	TRBJ2-7	few	CASSVRTGGADEQYF	TGTGCCAGCTCAGTTCGGACAGGGGGCGCGGACGAGCAGTACTTC
TRBV20-1	TRBD1	TRBJ2-5	few	CSATGQGTQETQYF	TGCAGTGCGACGGGACAGGGTACCCAAGAGACCCAGTACTTC
TRBV10-3	TRBD2	TRBJ2-2	few	CAISGGTSKMGELFF	TGTGCCATCAGTGGGGGGACTAGCAAGATGGGGGAGCTGTTTTTT